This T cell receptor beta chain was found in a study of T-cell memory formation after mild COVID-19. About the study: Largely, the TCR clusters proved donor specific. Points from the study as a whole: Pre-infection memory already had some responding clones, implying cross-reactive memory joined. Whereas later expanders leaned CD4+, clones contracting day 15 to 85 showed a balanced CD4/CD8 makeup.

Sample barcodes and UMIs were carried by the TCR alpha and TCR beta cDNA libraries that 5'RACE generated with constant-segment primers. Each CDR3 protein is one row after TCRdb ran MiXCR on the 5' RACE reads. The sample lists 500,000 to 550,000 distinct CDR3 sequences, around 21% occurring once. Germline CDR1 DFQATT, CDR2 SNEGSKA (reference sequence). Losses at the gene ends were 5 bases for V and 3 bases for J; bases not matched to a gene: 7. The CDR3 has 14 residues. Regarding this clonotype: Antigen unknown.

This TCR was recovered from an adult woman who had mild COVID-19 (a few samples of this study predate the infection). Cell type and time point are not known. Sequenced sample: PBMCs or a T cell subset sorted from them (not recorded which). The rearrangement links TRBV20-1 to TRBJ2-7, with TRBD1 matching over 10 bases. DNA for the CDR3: TGCAGTGCTCCAAATGACAGGGGGCACTACGAGCAGTACTTC. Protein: CSAPNDRGHYEQYF.